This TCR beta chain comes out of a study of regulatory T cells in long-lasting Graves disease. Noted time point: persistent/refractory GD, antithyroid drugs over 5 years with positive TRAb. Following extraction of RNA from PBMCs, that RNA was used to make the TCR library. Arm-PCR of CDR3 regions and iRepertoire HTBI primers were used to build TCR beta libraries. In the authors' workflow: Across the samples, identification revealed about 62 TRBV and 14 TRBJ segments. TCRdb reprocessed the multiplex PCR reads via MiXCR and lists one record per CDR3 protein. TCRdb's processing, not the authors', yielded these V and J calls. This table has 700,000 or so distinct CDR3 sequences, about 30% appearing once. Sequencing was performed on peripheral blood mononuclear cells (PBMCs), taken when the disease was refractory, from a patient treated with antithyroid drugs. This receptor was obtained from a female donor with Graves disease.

The CDR3, as DNA: TGTGCCAGCAGCAGGACAGTTATGAACACTGAAGCTTTCTTT. This encodes CASSRTVMNTEAFF. The chain joins TRBV5-4 to TRBJ1-1; D possibly corresponds to TRBD1 (6 bases). V was trimmed by 4 bases and J by 0 bases, leaving 10 bases between them. The V gene's germline CDR1 is SGHNT and CDR2 YYREEE (reference sequence). The CDR3 covers 14 residues. Together with reference TRBV5-4 and TRBJ1-1, the CDR3 gives the full variable domain: ETGVTQSPTHLIKTRGQQVTLRCSSQSGHNTVSWYQQALGQGPQFIFQYYREEENGRGNFPPRFSGLQFPNYSSELNVNALELDDSALYLCASSRTVMNTEAFFGQGTRLTVV.